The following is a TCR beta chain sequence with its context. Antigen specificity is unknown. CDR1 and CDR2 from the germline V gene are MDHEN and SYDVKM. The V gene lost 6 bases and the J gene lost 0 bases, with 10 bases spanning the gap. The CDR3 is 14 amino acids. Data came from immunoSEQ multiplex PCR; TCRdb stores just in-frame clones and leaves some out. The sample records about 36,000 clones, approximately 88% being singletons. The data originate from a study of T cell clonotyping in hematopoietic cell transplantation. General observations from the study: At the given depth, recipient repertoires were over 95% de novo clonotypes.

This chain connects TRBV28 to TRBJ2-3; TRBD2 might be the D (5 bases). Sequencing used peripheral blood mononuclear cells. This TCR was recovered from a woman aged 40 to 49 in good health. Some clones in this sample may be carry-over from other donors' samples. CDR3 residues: CASRGRPSTDTQYF. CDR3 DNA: TGTGCCAGCAGGGGGAGACCCAGCACAGATACGCAGTATTTT. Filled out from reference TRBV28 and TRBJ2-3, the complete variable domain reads DVKVTQSSRYLVKRTGEKVFLECVQDMDHENMFWYRQDPGLGLRLIYFSYDVKMKEKGDIPEGYSVSREKKERFSLILESASTNQTSMYLCASRGRPSTDTQYFGPGTRLTVL.